The T cell receptor beta chain under discussion was sequenced for a study of identical twins. Germline V gene data show CDR1 as SGHAT and CDR2 as FQNNGV. V was cut by 5 bases and J by 6 bases, with 17 bases left in between. The CDR3 is 15 amino acids. TCRdb independently ran MiXCR on the 5' RACE reads; one entry per CDR3 protein. This repertoire shows more than 350,000 distinct CDR3 sequences, approximately 9.1% found once; its top ten account for roughly 8.9%. Regarding this clonotype: Its antigen is not known.

Study-level findings and limits: With monozygotic twins, out-of-frame TCR alpha sharing exceeded what models estimated. Weaker excess sharing between twins was seen in beta out-of-frame sequences. Abundant beta clonotypes from cord blood had fewer insertions, unlike memory repertoires, which showed none. Possibly, invariant MAIT and iNKT cells partly confounded zero-insertion analyses.

This chain joins TRBV11-2 and TRBJ2-1, with D perhaps TRBD2 (5 bases). This TCR derives from a woman aged 45-59 years in good health. Material for sequencing was naive T cells sorted from blood. In DNA, the CDR3 is TGTGCCAGCAGCCTCACCAGGACTCCTGGCAATGAGCAGTTCTTC. Translating it yields CASSLTRTPGNEQFF.